What follows are 25 T cell receptor beta chains derived from one specimen sequenced in a study of cytomegalovirus exposure and HLA in healthy donors. PCR primers comprised 60 Vbeta and 13 Jbeta primers. Libraries were prepared by immunoSEQ multiplex PCR; TCRdb keeps only in-frame clonotypes and omits some of them. The top ten clones hold 1.8% of a sample with about 210,000 clones, roughly 85% of them seen once. Sequenced input: PBMCs. These receptors all come from a male donor in good health and CMV-seronegative.

The chain joins TRBV4-1 to TRBJ1-6, with 7 bases identical to TRBD1. Germline CDR1 MGHRA, CDR2 YSYEKL. This CDR3 has 15 residues. Trimming cost V 6 bases and J 8 bases; bases outside gene matches: 10. For the CDR3, the DNA is TGCGCCAGCAGAAACCCGGGACAGAGTGATTCACCCCTCCACTTT. Encoded protein: CASRNPGQSDSPLHF.

The chain combines TRBV7-3 with TRBJ2-1; D is perhaps TRBD1 (5 bases). Trimming stripped 1 base from V and 6 bases from J, with 16 bases between. Germline CDR1 reads SGHTA; CDR2 reads FQGTGA. The CDR3 extends over 16 amino acids. The CDR3 nucleotides are TGTGCCAGCAGCTTAATTGGACAAGGGATCGGCAATGAGCAGTTCTTC. Translated: CASSLIGQGIGNEQFF.

The table lists this clone with many counts. The rearrangement links TRBV28 to TRBJ1-1; D remains unclear. The CDR3 is made up of 16 amino acids. V was pared by 4 bases and J by 2 bases, with 17 bases between. Germline V lookup: CDR1 MDHEN, CDR2 SYDVKM. The CDR3 DNA sequence: TGTGCCAGCAGTTCCCGGAGGCGGTCCCCTAACACTGAAGCTTTCTTT. It is translated as CASSSRRRSPNTEAFF.

This clone was detected only a few times. The V and J genes are TRBV14 and TRBJ2-7, with TRBD1 matching over 9 bases. The CDR3 is 15 residues long. Germline CDR1 reads SGHDN; CDR2 reads FVKESK. V was pared by 4 bases and J by 1 base, with 5 bases of the junction left unmatched. CDR3 sequence reads: CASSPQQGASYEQYF. In DNA, the CDR3 is TGTGCCAGCAGCCCTCAACAGGGGGCGTCCTACGAGCAGTACTTC.

The rearrangement joins TRBV6-6 to TRBJ2-2; weak D call: TRBD1 (6 bases). Per the germline V gene, CDR1 is MNHNY and CDR2 is SVGAGI (reference sequence). The CDR3 is 14 amino acids. V was cut by 4 bases and J by 2 bases, with 8 bases left in between. In DNA form, the CDR3 reads TGTGCCAGCAGTTCTGGGGGCAACACCGGGGAGCTGTTTTTT. As protein: CASSSGGNTGELFF.

The chain has TRBV7-3 and TRBJ1-1; perhaps TRBD1 as D (5 bases). The CDR3 has 13 residues. V lost 8 bases, J lost 1 base, and 11 bases lay in between. Germline lookup yields CDR1 SGHTA and CDR2 FQGTGA. The CDR3: CASGQGSNTEAFF. Written as DNA, the CDR3 is TGTGCCAGCGGCCAGGGTTCGAACACTGAAGCTTTCTTT.

This rearrangement joins TRBV20-1 to TRBJ2-5; possibly TRBD1 for D (5 bases). The CDR3 is 11 amino acids. The V gene's germline CDR1 is DFQATT and CDR2 SNEGSKA (reference sequence). V was pared by 6 bases and J by 4 bases, with 9 bases between. The CDR3 DNA reads as TGCAGTGCGAAGACAGTAGAGACCCAGTACTTC. This translates into CSAKTVETQYF.

The CDR3 loop is CATSRDLQANEKLFF. DNA for the CDR3: TGTGCCACCAGCAGAGACTTGCAGGCGAATGAAAAACTGTTTTTT. The chain combines TRBV15 with TRBJ1-4; D uncertain. Germline CDR1 and CDR2: LNHNV and YYDKDF (reference sequence). This CDR3 region has 15 residues. Trimming stripped 0 bases from V and 5 bases from J, with 10 bases between.

The chain links TRBV5-1 to TRBJ1-1; tentatively, D is TRBD1 (6 bases). Germline CDR1 reads SGHRS; CDR2 reads YFSETQ. The CDR3 loop spans 15 amino acids. V was pared by 6 bases and J by 3 bases, with 18 bases between. CDR3 DNA: TGCGCCAGCACTGGGGGGGCTAGTTATGACACTGAAGCTTTCTTT. As protein: CASTGGASYDTEAFF.

The genes are TRBV6-6 and TRBJ1-3; 7 bases line up with TRBD1. V was clipped by 6 bases and J by 5 bases; unmatched bases: 7. Germline V gene lookup returns CDR1 MNHNY and CDR2 SVGAGI (reference sequence). This CDR3 region has 14 residues. CDR3 in amino acids: CASSQSTGRNTIYF. CDR3 nucleotide sequence: TGTGCCAGCAGCCAATCGACAGGGAGAAACACCATATATTTT.

There are a few counts of this clone. CDR3 bases: TGCAGCGTCGCGGTCAGCCAATATGGCTACACCTTC. Translated: CSVAVSQYGYTF. The rearrangement uses TRBV29-1 and TRBJ1-2; no clear D. This CDR3 has 12 residues. CDR1 is SQVTM and CDR2 is ANQGSEA in the germline V gene. V gave up 6 bases and J gave up 5 bases, with 13 bases separating them.

The chain couples TRBV18 to TRBJ1-1; 7 bases agree with TRBD1. The CDR3 has 15 amino acids. CDR1 is KGHSH and CDR2 is LQKENI in the germline V gene. With 0 bases clipped from V and 3 bases from J, the junction kept 4 bases outside the gene matches. The CDR3 is CASSPPGRGYTEAFF. The CDR3 bases are TGTGCCAGCTCACCACCCGGCAGGGGGTACACTGAAGCTTTCTTT.

The chain links TRBV29-1 to TRBJ2-1; 7 bases are a match to TRBD2. Germline assignment: CDR1 SQVTM and CDR2 ANQGSEA. Germline trimming cut 6 bases from V and 3 bases from J; bases unmatched to any gene: 11. CDR3 length equals 15 residues. CDR3 bases: TGCAGCGTCCGGAGGGGTCTAGCGGACTACAATGAGCAGTTCTTC. Its translation: CSVRRGLADYNEQFF.

The V and J genes are TRBV2 and TRBJ1-3; no clear D. This CDR3 has 14 residues. Germline V CDR1 and CDR2: SNHLY, FYNNEI. The V gene lost 7 bases and the J gene lost 2 bases, with 12 bases spanning the gap. In nucleotides, the CDR3 is TGTGCCAGCACTCTACCCGGTCCTGGAAACACCATATATTTT. This encodes CASTLPGPGNTIYF.

This clone was observed a single time. The chain uses TRBV21-1 and TRBJ2-3; the D call TRBD2 from the table was never checked on the DNA. TRBV21-1 is a recognized pseudogene. This CDR3 contains 19 residues. DNA for the CDR3: TGTGCCAGCAGCAAAGTAGACCTAGCGGGGGGGCCAGGGTGCGGTACGCAGTATTTT. Amino acids: CASSKVDLAGGPGCGTQYF.

The chain uses TRBV7-2 and TRBJ2-7; D is perhaps TRBD2 (6 bases). Trimming removed 3 bases at V and 5 bases at J, with 17 bases between. CDR1 is SGHTA, CDR2 FQGNSA, per germline. CDR3 length equals 15 residues. The CDR3 reads CASSLKTGEKNEQYF. CDR3 nucleotides: TGTGCCAGCAGCTTGAAGACGGGAGAAAAAAACGAGCAGTACTTC.

V is TRBV11-2 and J is TRBJ1-1; D not certain. This CDR3 is built from 16 residues. Per the germline V gene, CDR1 is SGHAT and CDR2 is FQNNGV. Trimming left V 5 bases short and J 1 base short, with 17 bases between. The CDR3 DNA reads as TGTGCCAGCAGCATCTTAGGCGAGGTCACGAACACTGAAGCTTTCTTT. It yields the protein CASSILGEVTNTEAFF. Supplemented by reference TRBV11-2 and TRBJ1-1, the full variable domain reads EAGVAQSPRYKIIEKRQSVAFWCNPISGHATLYWYQQILGQGPKLLIQFQNNGVVDDSQLPKDRFSAERLKGVDSTLKIQPAKLEDSAVYLCASSILGEVTNTEAFFGQGTRLTVV.

The chain couples TRBV4-3 to TRBJ1-1; 8 positions agree with TRBD1. CDR1 is LGHNA and CDR2 is YSLEER in the germline V gene. The CDR3 has 15 residues. V lost 4 bases, J lost 1 base, and 5 bases stayed unmatched. The CDR3 region has the DNA TGCGCCAGCAGCCCTACCGGGACAGGGAACACTGAAGCTTTCTTT. It translates to CASSPTGTGNTEAFF.

The sample holds one count of this clone. The V gene is TRBV7-9, the J gene TRBJ2-1, with 10 bases lining up with TRBD2. Germline trimming cut 1 base from V and 7 bases from J; bases unmatched to any gene: 4. The germline V gene encodes CDR1 SEHNR and CDR2 FQNEAQ (reference sequence). The CDR3 sequence is 15 residues long. CDR3 amino acids: CASSLGSGRSNEQFF. As DNA, the CDR3 is TGTGCCAGCAGCTTAGGTAGCGGGAGGTCGAATGAGCAGTTCTTC.

A few counts support this clone. The rearrangement uses TRBV19 and TRBJ2-5, with a tentative D call TRBD2 (7 bases). The length of the CDR3 is 15 residues. V gave up 3 bases and J gave up 2 bases, with 13 bases separating them. CDR1 and CDR2 from the germline V gene are LNHDA and SQIVND (reference sequence). The DNA of the CDR3 is TGTGCCAGTAGTATGTGGGAGGGGGGACAAGAGACCCAGTACTTC. This codes for CASSMWEGGQETQYF.

This clone turned up a few times. V usage is TRBV7-2 and J usage is TRBJ2-5, with 15 positions matching TRBD2. Trimming removed 1 base from V and 4 bases from J; junction bases left unmatched: 10. The CDR3 contains 19 residues. Looked up from germline, CDR1 is SGHTA and CDR2 is FQGNSA. CDR3: CASSLVPGLAGGPPETQYF. CDR3 bases: TGTGCCAGCAGCTTAGTCCCGGGACTAGCGGGAGGACCCCCAGAGACCCAGTACTTC.

This rearrangement joins TRBV19 to TRBJ2-7; 11 positions match TRBD1. With V trimmed by 6 bases and J by 0 bases, 7 bases remained unmatched. CDR1 is LNHDA and CDR2 is SQIVND in the germline V gene (reference sequence). The CDR3 is made up of 16 amino acids. The CDR3 nucleotides are TGTGCCAGTAGCCATATAGGACAGGGGGCCTCCTACGAGCAGTACTTC. This sequence encodes CASSHIGQGASYEQYF.

The chain has TRBV6-5 and TRBJ2-3; 8 bases align to TRBD2. The CDR3 consists of 15 residues. The J segment lost 0 bases and the V segment lost 3 bases, leaving 2 bases of the junction unmatched. Germline V gene data show CDR1 as MNHEY and CDR2 as SVGAGI. DNA for the CDR3: TGTGCCAGCAGTTATACTAGCGGAAGCACAGATACGCAGTATTTT. Translating gives CASSYTSGSTDTQYF.

This sequence joins TRBV5-4 and TRBJ2-5, with D perhaps matching TRBD2 (7 bases). Near its end, the DNA agrees better with TRBJ2-7, so the J call may be wrong. The CDR3 has 15 amino acids. The germline gives CDR1 SGHNT, CDR2 YYREEE (reference sequence). The CDR3 loop reads CASSLGAGDIYEQYF. As DNA, the CDR3 is TGTGCCAGCAGCTTGGGGGCGGGGGACATCTACGAGCAGTACTTC.

The V and J genes are TRBV28 and TRBJ1-2, with D unclear. The V gene's germline CDR1 is MDHEN and CDR2 SYDVKM. The ends were cut back, 3 bases at V and 7 bases at J, with 15 bases in the middle. This CDR3 has 14 amino acids. The CDR3 DNA follows: TGTGCCAGCAGTTTCGGGGTTATGGAGAGTGGCTACACCTTC. Amino acid sequence: CASSFGVMESGYTF.